Following are 25 T cell receptor beta chains from one sample sequenced in a study of CD8+ T cells in alopecia areata. RNA extraction and reverse transcription yielded cDNA as sequencing template. Libraries were prepared by immunoSEQ multiplex PCR; TCRdb keeps only in-frame clonotypes and omits some of them. The repertoire holds under 350,000 clones, with about 62% as singletons. Treatment meaning: oral pan-JAK inhibitor, 5-10 mg twice daily. The sequences come from CD4+ T cells sorted from blood, collected at week 24, from a patient treated with tofacitinib. Source of these receptors: a human donor with alopecia areata.

The sample holds a few counts of this clone. The V gene is TRBV7-2, the J gene TRBJ2-6; 7 bases are a match to TRBD1. In germline, CDR1 is SGHTA, CDR2 FQGNSA. V lost 0 bases and J lost 0; bases outside the gene matches: 11. The CDR3 has 20 amino acids. CDR3 sequence (DNA): TGTGCCAGCAGCTTAGCAAACCGACAGGGCGACCCCTCTGGGGCCAACGTCCTGACTTTC. It specifies CASSLANRQGDPSGANVLTF.

The V call is TRBV7-9, the J call TRBJ1-4; 9 bases align to TRBD1. The CDR3 is 16 amino acids. J gave up 8 bases and V 4 bases, and 11 bases lay outside the gene matches. The germline V gene has CDR1 SEHNR and CDR2 FQNEAQ (reference sequence). In DNA, the CDR3 is TGTGCCAGCAGCTCCCGATCACAGGGGGCTGGAGAAAAACTGTTTTTT. Its translation: CASSSRSQGAGEKLFF.

This clone was picked up one time. This chain links TRBV29-1 with TRBJ2-1; 8 bases are shared with TRBD1. J gave up 6 bases and V 4 bases, and 5 bases lay outside the gene matches. Germline CDR1 is SQVTM and CDR2 is ANQGSEA. The CDR3 loop spans 13 amino acids. CDR3 sequence (DNA): TGCAGCGTTGTGGGACAGGCGATCAATGAGCAGTTCTTC. Protein sequence: CSVVGQAINEQFF.

The count of this clone is one. This rearrangement joins TRBV1 to TRBJ1-2; the D segment call TRBD1 is taken from the table without a DNA check. TRBV1 is a pseudogene segment. The CDR3 consists of 14 residues. CDR3 amino acids: CTSVGTVAFYGYTF. CDR3 nucleotides: TGCACCAGCGTAGGGACAGTAGCTTTCTATGGCTACACCTTC.

V is TRBV29-1 and J is TRBJ1-2; D perhaps matches TRBD1 (6 bases). In germline, CDR1 is SQVTM, CDR2 ANQGSEA. The CDR3 has 15 residues. The V end lost 0 bases, the J end lost 4 bases, and 15 bases lay between the germline ends. The CDR3 DNA reads TGCAGCGTTGAAGAGACGGGGGGCGACGGCTATGGCTACACCTTC. Protein: CSVEETGGDGYGYTF.

The V and J genes are TRBV6-5 and TRBJ2-1; 8 positions agree with TRBD1. CDR1 and CDR2 from the germline V gene are MNHEY and SVGAGI. This CDR3 is built from 13 residues. V lost 8 bases and J lost 7; bases outside the gene matches: 7. CDR3: CASFRTGSNEQFF. The DNA of the CDR3 is TGTGCCAGCTTCCGGACAGGGTCAAATGAGCAGTTCTTC.

This chain uses TRBV14 with TRBJ1-6, with 9 nucleotides matching TRBD1. The CDR3 is 15 amino acids. Germline-derived CDR1 and CDR2 are SGHDN and FVKESK. V was pared by 5 bases and J by 9 bases, with 8 bases of the junction left unmatched. The CDR3 DNA reads TGTGCCAGCAGCTTTCCGGGACAGGGATCTTCACCCCTCCACTTT. Encoded protein: CASSFPGQGSSPLHF.

The chain has TRBV5-1 and TRBJ2-7; D not resolved. Trimming pared 3 bases from V and 3 bases from J, leaving 7 bases between. Germline V gives CDR1 SGHRS, CDR2 YFSETQ. The CDR3 covers 12 residues. The CDR3 reads CASSWSGYEQYF. The CDR3, as DNA: TGCGCCAGCAGCTGGTCGGGCTACGAGCAGTACTTC.

The chain is built from TRBV10-3 and TRBJ1-2, with TRBD1 matching over 9 bases. The CDR3 runs 14 residues. J was trimmed by 6 bases and V by 6 bases; bases with no gene match: 8. The germline gives CDR1 ENHRY, CDR2 SYGVKD. The CDR3 sequence is CAISGVQGADGYTF. The CDR3 DNA is TGTGCCATCAGCGGAGTACAGGGGGCGGATGGCTACACCTTC.

This clone was detected a few times. CDR3 sequence: CAWSVHRGTSPLHF. CDR3 bases: TGTGCCTGGAGTGTACATCGGGGGACCTCACCCCTCCACTTT. The chain couples TRBV30 to TRBJ1-6; maybe TRBD1 (5 bases). CDR3 length: 14 amino acids. Germline-derived CDR1 and CDR2 are GTSNPN and SVGIG (reference sequence). With 0 bases removed from V and 10 bases from J, the gap between germline ends came to 13 bases.

The genes are TRBV30 and TRBJ2-5, with a tentative D call TRBD2 (5 bases). The germline V and J ends were trimmed by 5 bases and 5 bases, with 24 bases remaining between them. CDR3 length: 16 amino acids. Germline V CDR1 and CDR2: GTSNPN, SVGIG (reference sequence). CDR3 sequence reads: CAWQAPGGRRMETQYF. The DNA for the CDR3 is TGTGCCTGGCAGGCTCCAGGAGGCAGGCGCATGGAGACCCAGTACTTC.

J is TRBJ1-5 and V is TRBV30, with 8 bases that match TRBD1. This CDR3 contains 14 residues. Germline CDR1 is GTSNPN and CDR2 is SVGIG (reference sequence). CDR3 nucleotide sequence: TGTGCTTTCGGGACAGGAAATAGCAATCAGCCCCAGCATTTT. This sequence encodes CAFGTGNSNQPQHF.

The chain combines TRBV27 with TRBJ2-5, with a weak D call TRBD2 (6 bases). Germline V CDR1 and CDR2: MNHEY, SMNVEV (reference sequence). V was shortened by 1 base and J by 3 bases, with 6 bases between the two germline ends. This CDR3 has 13 amino acids. The CDR3 region has the DNA TGTGCCAGCAGTTTATGGAGGGAAGAGACCCAGTACTTC. This sequence encodes CASSLWREETQYF.

The V call is TRBV29-1, the J call TRBJ2-5; 9 nucleotides line up with TRBD1. There are 15 residues in the CDR3. CDR1 and CDR2 from the germline V gene are SQVTM and ANQGSEA. The V and J ends lost 0 bases and 5 bases, in that order; junction bases with no gene match: 7. The DNA for the CDR3 is TGCAGCGTTGAAGAACTACAGGGGGCGAGGGAGACCCAGTACTTC. Protein product: CSVEELQGARETQYF.

The chain couples TRBV6-5 to TRBJ2-2; no firm D call. Trimming took off 0 bases at V and 3 bases at J, with 5 bases between the two ends. CDR3 length: 14 amino acids. The germline V gene encodes CDR1 MNHEY and CDR2 SVGAGI. CDR3 residues: CASSYSRDTGELFF. The CDR3 bases are TGTGCCAGCAGTTACTCGAGAGACACCGGGGAGCTGTTTTTT.

This clone was detected only a few times. The chain recombines TRBV29-1 with TRBJ2-1; D may be TRBD2 (5 bases). The CDR3 is 14 residues long. The V end was cut by 8 bases, the J end by 0 bases, with 14 bases between. The germline V gene encodes CDR1 SQVTM and CDR2 ANQGSEA. The CDR3 region has the DNA TGCAGCTCCGCTGGAGGCAGCTCCTACAATGAGCAGTTCTTC. Protein sequence: CSSAGGSSYNEQFF.

This rearrangement joins TRBV4-1 to TRBJ1-5, with 9 bases fitting TRBD1. Germline V gives CDR1 MGHRA, CDR2 YSYEKL. J gave up 7 bases and V 2 bases, and 3 bases lay outside the gene matches. CDR3 length equals 14 residues. The CDR3 loop is CASSQNRGRQPQHF. CDR3 DNA sequence: TGCGCCAGCAGCCAAAACAGGGGGCGGCAGCCCCAGCATTTT.

This sequence joins TRBV10-3 and TRBJ2-6; weak D call: TRBD2 (5 bases). V lost 10 bases, J lost 0 bases, and 19 bases lay in between. This CDR3 contains 17 residues. Germline CDR1 and CDR2: ENHRY and SYGVKD. The CDR3: CATLERTSSSGANVLTF. The CDR3 nucleotides read TGTGCCACCTTAGAAAGGACTTCCAGCTCTGGGGCCAACGTCCTGACTTTC.

This clone was counted between two and nine times. The V gene is TRBV4-3, the J gene TRBJ1-1, with TRBD1 matching 8 bases. In germline, CDR1 is LGHNA, CDR2 YSLEER. The CDR3 totals 15 residues. The junction had 4 bases not matched to a gene; V was cut back by 1 base and J by 3 bases. The chain's CDR3 is CASSQVDREDTEAFF. The CDR3 nucleotides are TGCGCCAGCAGCCAAGTGGACAGGGAGGACACTGAAGCTTTCTTT.

To note about this clone: Other nucleotide sequences in the sample specify the same CDR3. This chain connects TRBV5-1 to TRBJ1-5, with TRBD1 as a possible D gene (5 bases). The germline CDR1 and CDR2 sequences are SGHRS and YFSETQ. The V end lost 0 bases, the J end lost 0 bases, and 7 bases lay between the germline ends. The CDR3 covers 15 residues. The CDR3, as DNA: TGCGCCAGCAGCTTGGACGGGGCTAGCAATCAGCCCCAGCATTTT. Protein product: CASSLDGASNQPQHF. Supplemented by reference TRBV5-1 and TRBJ1-5, the full variable domain reads KAGVTQTPRYLIKTRGQQVTLSCSPISGHRSVSWYQQTPGQGLQFLFEYFSETQRNKGNFPGRFSGRQFSNSRSEMNVSTLELGDSALYLCASSLDGASNQPQHFGDGTRLSIL.

V and J are TRBV9 and TRBJ1-2, with D possibly being TRBD1 (5 bases). This CDR3 is built from 15 residues. Germline CDR1 is SGDLS and CDR2 is YYNGEE. Trimming took off 4 bases at V and 4 bases at J, with 17 bases between the two ends. CDR3 DNA sequence: TGTGCCAGCAGCCCGATAGACAGTCCCCTCTATGGCTACACCTTC. This codes for CASSPIDSPLYGYTF.

CDR3: CASSSDYYEQYF. CDR3 nucleotides: TGTGCCAGCTCCTCAGACTACTACGAGCAGTACTTC. This chain uses TRBV18 with TRBJ2-7, with TRBD2 as a possible D gene (5 bases). Germline V gives CDR1 KGHSH, CDR2 LQKENI. This CDR3 spans 12 amino acids. The ends were cut back, 6 bases at V and 3 bases at J, with 9 bases in the middle.

For the CDR3, the DNA is TGTGCCAGCAGCGGAGGGGGGGGCTCCTACGAGCAGTACTTC. It codes for CASSGGGGSYEQYF. The V call is TRBV11-1, the J call TRBJ2-7; tentative D call: TRBD2 (7 bases). This CDR3 has 14 residues. Trimming took 5 bases from V and 0 from J, leaving 11 bases between them. Germline CDR1 is SGHAT and CDR2 is FQDESV (reference sequence).

This chain uses TRBV11-2 with TRBJ2-2; no clear D gene. The V and J ends lost 4 bases and 7 bases respectively, with 13 bases between them. The CDR3 totals 14 residues. The germline gives CDR1 SGHAT, CDR2 FQNNGV. For the CDR3, the DNA is TGTGCCAGCAGCTACCGGTACCCGCGCGGGGAGCTGTTTTTT. Its protein is CASSYRYPRGELFF.

The rearrangement uses TRBV2 and TRBJ2-5, with 8 bases that match TRBD1. CDR3 length: 18 residues. Trimming cost V 7 bases and J 5 bases; bases outside gene matches: 21. Germline V CDR1 and CDR2: SNHLY, FYNNEI. CDR3 loop: CASNLRRGTGAGPETQYF. The CDR3 DNA sequence: TGTGCCAGCAACCTCAGACGGGGGACAGGTGCTGGGCCTGAGACCCAGTACTTC.